A selection of T cell receptor beta chains follows, all from one sample in a study of cytomegalovirus exposure and HLA in healthy donors. Sequenced by immunoSEQ multiplex PCR; TCRdb stores in-frame clones only, minus some. The sample yields about 62,000 clones, roughly 80% seen once. Sequencing used PBMCs. These receptors came from a woman aged 25 to 45 in good health and CMV-seronegative. CDR3s leave out the opening cysteine and the closing phenylalanine or tryptophan. Each record gives: J gene, V gene, CDR3 protein.

TRBJ2-7 TRBV13 ASSLTGTGKDEQY
TRBJ1-1 TRBV10-3 AIMPGQGATEAF
TRBJ2-7 TRBV11-3 ASSLEQGTEQY
TRBJ2-3 TRBV7-7 ASSATSGGTDTQY
TRBJ1-2 TRBV19 ASSFRDNYYGYT
TRBJ1-1 TRBV10-1 AGTGTVSTEAF
TRBJ2-3 TRBV5-6 ASSLGLAGA
TRBJ1-1 TRBV18 ASSRTGILMAEAF
TRBJ1-5 TRBV7-2 ASSLQTGMSNQPQH
TRBJ1-2 TRBV6-5 ASTTGNYGYT
TRBJ2-5 TRBV6-1 ASSEAAGGLETQY
TRBJ1-4 TRBV7-2 ASSLAGLNEKLF
TRBJ2-5 TRBV2 ASSGPLYQETQY
TRBJ1-1 TRBV6-5 ASRGDRGYTEAF